These 5 T cell receptor beta chains originate from one sample sequenced in a study of identical twins. TCRdb recomputed calls from the 5' RACE reads with MiXCR, one row per CDR3 protein. The table includes 1.5 million to 2 million distinct CDR3 sequences, under 35% detected once. The specimen sequenced was cord blood. These receptors were obtained from a newborn girl in good health.

This clonotype was counted between two and nine times. This chain uses TRBV7-2 with TRBJ2-1, with 9 nucleotides matching TRBD2. V lost 2 bases to trimming and J lost 4 bases; unmatched junction nucleotides: 6. The CDR3 spans 16 residues. CDR1 and CDR2 (germline): SGHTA, FQGNSA. The CDR3 here is CASSLSGGLAYNEQFF. The CDR3 DNA sequence: TGTGCCAGCAGCTTAAGTGGCGGACTAGCGTACAATGAGCAGTTCTTC.

The chain carries TRBV5-6 and TRBJ1-6, with a possible D match to TRBD1 (5 bases). Germline V gene sequence: CDR1 SGHDT, CDR2 YYEEEE. The CDR3 covers 13 residues. V lost 2 bases and J 9 bases, leaving 9 bases between the germline ends. In DNA form, the CDR3 reads TGTGCCAGCAGCTTCGCAGGGATTTCACCCCTCCACTTT. The encoded protein is CASSFAGISPLHF.

This chain connects TRBV12-3 or TRBV12-4 to TRBJ2-5, with TRBD1 identical over 8 bases. This CDR3 comprises 16 residues. V lost 6 bases, J lost 5 bases, and 14 bases stayed unmatched. In nucleotides, the CDR3 is TGTGCCAGCAGACTTAGGTCACCCGACAGGGGTGAGACCCAGTACTTC. Its protein product is CASRLRSPDRGETQYF.

The chain has TRBV14 and TRBJ2-1; TRBD1 might be the D (5 bases). CDR1 is SGHDN and CDR2 is FVKESK in the germline V gene. This CDR3 contains 15 residues. With 1 base removed from V and 0 bases from J, the gap between germline ends came to 7 bases. The CDR3 here is CASSQAQVSYNEQFF. DNA of the CDR3: TGTGCCAGCAGCCAAGCACAGGTCTCCTACAATGAGCAGTTCTTC.

V and J are TRBV7-8 and TRBJ1-1, with unresolved D. Trimming left V 1 base short and J 4 bases short, with 13 bases between. Germline lookup yields CDR1 SGHVS and CDR2 FQNEAQ. The CDR3 totals 15 residues. In DNA, the CDR3 is TGTGCCAGCAGCTTAGGTCCACTCTGGAGCACTGAAGCTTTCTTT. It specifies CASSLGPLWSTEAFF.